A single sample is the source of the 3 T cell receptor beta chains below, sequenced in a study of blood T cell repertoires in COVID-19. Sequencing was performed with immunoSEQ multiplex PCR; in TCRdb, only in-frame clones are kept and a portion is missing. The sample shows 200,000 or so clones, 65% to 85% of them seen only once. Sequenced material: peripheral blood. The receptors were gathered from a woman aged 60-75 years with acute or convalescent COVID-19.

The gene calls are TRBV3-1 (or the pseudogene TRBV3-2) and TRBJ1-4; a weak D match, TRBD1 (5 bases). The CDR3 has 15 amino acids. The V end was cut by 1 base, the J end by 4 bases, with 10 bases between. CDR1 LGHDT and CDR2 YNNKEL come from the germline V gene (reference sequence). CDR3 nucleotides: TGTGCCAGCAGCCAAGGACCGGGGGGTAATGAAAAACTGTTTTTT. It is translated as CASSQGPGGNEKLFF.

The chain has TRBV4-1 and TRBJ1-5; D uncertain. Trimming removed 3 bases from V and 3 bases from J, with 12 bases in between. The CDR3 covers 15 residues. Germline assignment: CDR1 MGHRA and CDR2 YSYEKL. CDR3 protein: CASSHPGTANQPQHF. The DNA for the CDR3 is TGCGCCAGCAGCCATCCTGGTACAGCCAATCAGCCCCAGCATTTT.

The V call is TRBV30, the J call TRBJ1-2; 9 bases align to TRBD1. V shed 6 bases, J shed 4 bases, and the junction held 6 bases outside the gene matches. CDR1 is GTSNPN and CDR2 is SVGIG in the germline V gene (reference sequence). The length of the CDR3 is 13 residues. CDR3 protein: CACRTGELYGYTF. DNA for the CDR3: TGTGCCTGTAGGACAGGGGAACTCTATGGCTACACCTTC.